These T cell receptor beta chains were read from a single sample in a study of shared clonotypes between healthy human individuals. Assay used: immunoSEQ multiplex PCR; TCRdb lists only in-frame clones, some missing. The repertoire holds about 2.4 million clones, with 85% to 95% as singletons. The source material was naive CD4+ T cells sorted from blood. Source of these receptors: a man aged 18 to 30 in good health. Both conserved end residues are part of each CDR3.

13,TRBV10-3,TRBJ2-1,CAITMGGRDEQFF
19,TRBV11-2,TRBJ1-1,CASSRQGGTGGFLLTEAFF
14,TRBV10-3,TRBJ1-2,CAIMRTGGNYGYTF
15,TRBV9,TRBJ2-2,CASSPGERNTGELFF
15,TRBV7-9,TRBJ2-1,CASSLDRGAYNEQFF
15,TRBV18,TRBJ2-5,CASSPDLGGRETQYF
12,TRBV14,TRBJ1-6,CASSLETGPLHF
13,TRBV18,TRBJ1-2,CASSSGQDYGYTF
17,TRBV2,TRBJ2-6,CASSGGLPRSGANVLTF
18,TRBV9,TRBJ2-1,CASSLGVAGAGLYNEQFF
14,TRBV10-1,TRBJ2-5,CDETSGGIGETQYF
13,TRBV6-1,TRBJ2-7,CASSEDSRYEQYF
15,TRBV5-5,TRBJ1-1,CASSFLWTMNTEAFF
13,TRBV10-2,TRBJ1-5,CASSVGANQPQHF
14,TRBV29-1,TRBJ2-7,CSVEIGMPSYEQYF
14,TRBV28,TRBJ1-2,CASSGPPRSYGYTF
13,TRBV2,TRBJ1-2,CASSWTGNYGYTF